This TCR beta chain was observed in a study of blood T cell repertoires in COVID-19. In germline, CDR1 is SNHLY, CDR2 FYNNEI. The CDR3 consists of 13 residues. V was trimmed by 4 bases and J by 5 bases, leaving 11 bases between them. The assay was immunoSEQ multiplex PCR, and TCRdb's table has in-frame clones only and misses some. This sample has under 15,000 clones, with almost 90% found just once. The source of this sequence is a human donor with active COVID-19. The donor label of this sample is uncertain. What was sequenced was peripheral blood. The V and J genes are TRBV2 and TRBJ2-5; D possibly corresponds to TRBD1 (5 bases). In nucleotides, the CDR3 is TGTGCCAGCAGTGGCAGACAGTGGGAGACCCAGTACTTC. Protein sequence: CASSGRQWETQYF. The whole variable domain, filled in from reference TRBV2 and TRBJ2-5, reads EPEVTQTPSHQVTQMGQEVILRCVPISNHLYFYWYRQILGQKVEFLVSFYNNEISEKSEIFDDQFSVERPDGSNFTLKIRSTKLEDSAMYFCASSGRQWETQYFGPGTRLLVL.